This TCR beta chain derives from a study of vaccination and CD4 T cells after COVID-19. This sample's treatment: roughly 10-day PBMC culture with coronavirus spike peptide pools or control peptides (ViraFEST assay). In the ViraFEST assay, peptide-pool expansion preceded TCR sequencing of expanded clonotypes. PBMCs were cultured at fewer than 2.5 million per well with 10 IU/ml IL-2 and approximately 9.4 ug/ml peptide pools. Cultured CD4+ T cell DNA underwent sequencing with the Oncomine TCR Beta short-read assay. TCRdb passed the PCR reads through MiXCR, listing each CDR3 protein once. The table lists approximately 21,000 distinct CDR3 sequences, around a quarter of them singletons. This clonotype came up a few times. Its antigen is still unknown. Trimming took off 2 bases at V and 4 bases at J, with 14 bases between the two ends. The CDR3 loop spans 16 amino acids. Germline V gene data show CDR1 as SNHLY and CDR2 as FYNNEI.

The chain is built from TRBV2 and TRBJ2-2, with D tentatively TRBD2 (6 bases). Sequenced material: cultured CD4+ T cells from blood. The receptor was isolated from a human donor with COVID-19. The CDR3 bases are TGTGCCAGCAGTGAATTCGCTAGCGAGACCACCGGGGAGCTGTTTTTT. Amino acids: CASSEFASETTGELFF.